The clone carrying this TCR beta chain appeared many times. This sample is drawn from a study of metastatic and nonmetastatic thyroid tumors. Study-wide context: Peripheral blood and tumor or nodule samples from malignant and benign thyroid patients were compared.

The length of the CDR3 is 16 residues. The J segment lost 1 base and the V segment lost 7 bases, leaving 10 bases of the junction unmatched. Germline V gives CDR1 LNHDA, CDR2 SQIVND (reference sequence). Authors' data handling: In papillary thyroid cancer, a distant-metastasis classifier was built using CDR3 differences across clinicopathological groups. TCRdb reprocessed the PCR reads via MiXCR. V and J calls and clone size were set by TCRdb, not the authors. The profile covers roughly 40,000 clones, with 20% to 25% appearing a single time and 14% taken by the ten largest. Before thyroid surgery, none of the patients had received any treatment.

The sequencing sample was made of tumor tissue. V is TRBV19 and J is TRBJ1-2, with TRBD1 matching over 9 bases. The sequence was collected from a female donor with papillary thyroid cancer or a benign thyroid nodule (not recorded which). Some clones in this sample may be carry-over from other donors' samples. The CDR3 reads CASTPGTGRYNYGYTF. The CDR3 DNA reads TGTGCCAGTACACCCGGGACAGGGCGCTATAACTATGGCTACACCTTC.